The 20 T cell receptor beta chains in this list originate from one sample, sequenced in a study of cytomegalovirus exposure and HLA in healthy donors. The PCR ran on 60 Vbeta and 13 Jbeta primers. Sequencing was performed with immunoSEQ multiplex PCR; in TCRdb, only in-frame clones are kept and a portion is missing. This sample has about 210,000 clones, with more than 65% found just once. Input material: PBMCs. The receptors come from a man in his forties or fifties in good health and CMV-seropositive.

The chain couples TRBV6-1 to TRBJ2-1, with TRBD2 matching over 7 bases. In germline, CDR1 is MNHNS, CDR2 SASEGT. J was trimmed by 3 bases and V by 0 bases; bases with no gene match: 14. The CDR3 is made up of 19 amino acids. CDR3: CASSEAASTSVRLYNEQFF. The CDR3 DNA sequence: TGTGCCAGCAGTGAAGCGGCGTCAACTAGCGTTAGACTCTACAATGAGCAGTTCTTC.

The genes are TRBV7-9 and TRBJ2-3, with 9 bases aligning to TRBD2. The CDR3 consists of 13 residues. Losses at the gene ends were 5 bases for V and 4 bases for J; bases not matched to a gene: 1. The germline V gene encodes CDR1 SEHNR and CDR2 FQNEAQ (reference sequence). The chain's CDR3 is CASSGGGADTQYF. For the CDR3, the DNA is TGTGCCAGCAGCGGCGGGGGGGCAGATACGCAGTATTTT.

V is TRBV7-2 and J is TRBJ1-3; possible D gene TRBD1, 5 bases. This CDR3 contains 14 residues. The V end lost 7 bases, the J end lost 0 bases, and 10 bases lay between the germline ends. Germline V gene sequence: CDR1 SGHTA, CDR2 FQGNSA. In nucleotides, the CDR3 is TGTGCCAGCACCCTAGGGGCCTCTGGAAACACCATATATTTT. Translating gives CASTLGASGNTIYF. Full variable domain (remainder filled in from reference TRBV7-2 and TRBJ1-3): GAGVSQSPSNKVTEKGKDVELRCDPISGHTALYWYRQSLGQGLEFLIYFQGNSAPDKSGLPSDRFSAERTGGSVSTLTIQRTQQEDSAVYLCASTLGASGNTIYFGEGSWLTVV.

In its sample, this clone was seen a few times. The chain uses TRBV18 and TRBJ2-5; tentatively, D is TRBD2 (5 bases). The CDR3 length is 14 residues. The germline V gene encodes CDR1 KGHSH and CDR2 LQKENI. V shed 3 bases and J shed 2 bases, with 10 bases lying between them. The CDR3 DNA sequence: TGTGCCAGCTCACCCCGGACTGGTCAAGAGACCCAGTACTTC. Amino acid sequence: CASSPRTGQETQYF.

CDR3 in amino acids: CASSTNTGGETQYF. For the CDR3, the DNA is TGTGCCAGCAGCACAAATACAGGGGGTGAGACCCAGTACTTC. J is TRBJ2-5 and V is TRBV7-2; 8 bases map to TRBD1. V lost 5 bases to trimming and J lost 5 bases; unmatched junction nucleotides: 7. CDR3 size: 14 residues. The germline V gene encodes CDR1 SGHTA and CDR2 FQGNSA.

The V call is TRBV4-2, the J call TRBJ2-7, with TRBD1 as a possible D gene (6 bases). The length of the CDR3 is 16 residues. V dropped 2 bases and J dropped 6 bases, with 20 bases sitting between them. Germline V gives CDR1 LGHNA, CDR2 YNFKEQ. The CDR3 loop is CASSQLPSGQGSEQYF. The CDR3 nucleotides are TGTGCCAGCAGCCAACTCCCCTCCGGCCAGGGGAGCGAGCAGTACTTC.

This clone has only a few counts. V and J are TRBV5-1 and TRBJ2-3; 8 bases are shared with TRBD1. The J segment lost 0 bases and the V segment lost 0 bases, leaving 0 bases of the junction unmatched. CDR1 is SGHRS, CDR2 YFSETQ, per germline. The CDR3 length is 15 residues. The CDR3 loop reads CASSLGDRSTDTQYF. For the CDR3, the DNA is TGCGCCAGCAGCTTGGGGGACAGGAGCACAGATACGCAGTATTTT.

This chain connects TRBV5-1 to TRBJ2-1; 9 positions match TRBD1. This CDR3 has 15 amino acids. Trimming removed 4 bases from V and 8 bases from J; junction bases left unmatched: 10. Per the germline V gene, CDR1 is SGHRS and CDR2 is YFSETQ. CDR3 DNA: TGCGCCAGCAGCCGTAAGACAGGGGGTCTGGATGAGCAGTTCTTC. Its translation is CASSRKTGGLDEQFF. The variable domain in full, with the rest retrieved from reference TRBV5-1 and TRBJ2-1, is KAGVTQTPRYLIKTRGQQVTLSCSPISGHRSVSWYQQTPGQGLQFLFEYFSETQRNKGNFPGRFSGRQFSNSRSEMNVSTLELGDSALYLCASSRKTGGLDEQFFGPGTRLTVL.

Only one count was recorded for this clone. J is TRBJ2-7 and V is TRBV14; tentative D call: TRBD1 (6 bases). The CDR3 is 15 amino acids. Germline V gene data show CDR1 as SGHDN and CDR2 as FVKESK. With 3 bases removed from V and 4 bases from J, the gap between germline ends came to 16 bases. CDR3 residues: CASSQVAGVGYEQYF. CDR3 nucleotide sequence: TGTGCCAGCAGCCAGGTTGCAGGGGTCGGATACGAGCAGTACTTC.

The chain employs TRBV18 and TRBJ2-5; 9 bases map to TRBD2. The germline gives CDR1 KGHSH, CDR2 LQKENI. V lost 2 bases, J lost 5 bases, and 6 bases stayed unmatched. The CDR3 spans 15 residues. CDR3 DNA sequence: TGTGCCAGCTCACCAACGGGACTAGCCCAGGAGACCCAGTACTTC. Its protein product is CASSPTGLAQETQYF.

The V gene is TRBV6-1, the J gene TRBJ2-1, with a possible D match to TRBD1 (5 bases). CDR3 length: 14 residues. Per germline, CDR1 MNHNS and CDR2 SASEGT. The V gene lost 5 bases and the J gene lost 4 bases, with 12 bases spanning the gap. CDR3 nucleotides: TGTGCCAGCAGTCCCACTCGACAGTACAATGAGCAGTTCTTC. Translating it yields CASSPTRQYNEQFF.

The gene calls are TRBV9 and TRBJ2-5; 8 positions match TRBD1. CDR1 is SGDLS and CDR2 is YYNGEE in the germline V gene. Trimming cost V 1 base and J 5 bases; bases outside gene matches: 4. The CDR3 loop spans 14 amino acids. DNA for the CDR3: TGTGCCAGCAGCGTACAGGGGGCGAGGGAGACCCAGTACTTC. Translation: CASSVQGARETQYF.

The CDR3 loop reads CASSLGTSGPSTQYF. The CDR3 DNA follows: TGTGCCAGCAGCCTAGGGACTAGCGGCCCAAGTACGCAGTATTTT. The chain recombines TRBV7-3 with TRBJ2-3, with 11 positions matching TRBD2. Germline V lookup: CDR1 SGHTA, CDR2 FQGTGA. Trimming removed 5 bases from V and 8 bases from J; junction bases left unmatched: 9. This CDR3 region has 15 residues.

The CDR3 region has the DNA TGCGCCAGCAGCCGCCCGCAGCTAGCGGGGGACCAAGAGACCCAGTACTTC. It is translated as CASSRPQLAGDQETQYF. The chain carries TRBV4-1 and TRBJ2-5; 10 nucleotides line up with TRBD2. Germline trimming cut 4 bases from V and 0 bases from J; bases unmatched to any gene: 8. Looked up from germline, CDR1 is MGHRA and CDR2 is YSYEKL. The CDR3 covers 17 residues.

The chain employs TRBV6-1 and TRBJ2-7, with D perhaps TRBD2 (6 bases). Germline lookup yields CDR1 MNHNS and CDR2 SASEGT. Trimming pared 5 bases from V and 2 bases from J, leaving 16 bases between. This CDR3 has 15 residues. CDR3 in amino acids: CASSRDGGNTYEQYF. The CDR3 DNA is TGTGCCAGCAGTCGTGATGGAGGGAACACCTACGAGCAGTACTTC.

In this sample, this clone turned up a few times. This chain uses TRBV4-1 with TRBJ2-1, with 8 bases fitting TRBD1. CDR1 is MGHRA, CDR2 YSYEKL, per germline. The CDR3 is 19 residues long. J was trimmed by 5 bases and V by 2 bases; bases with no gene match: 17. CDR3 bases: TGCGCCAGCAGCCAAAGAGAGTGGTCTTCGGACAGGGTCCACAATGAGCAGTTCTTC. It specifies CASSQREWSSDRVHNEQFF.

The chain has TRBV5-1 and TRBJ1-2, with D possibly being TRBD1 (6 bases). The CDR3 has 16 amino acids. Trimming cost V 3 bases and J 7 bases, with 22 bases left between them. Germline CDR1 and CDR2: SGHRS and YFSETQ. The CDR3 coding sequence is TGCGCCAGCAGCTCGAGTCATGGGGGGGCCGGGGGTGGCTACACCTTC. Its protein product is CASSSSHGGAGGGYTF.

The genes are TRBV19 and TRBJ2-7; TRBD2 is a possible D gene (5 bases). CDR1 and CDR2 from the germline V gene are LNHDA and SQIVND (reference sequence). Trimming pared 2 bases from V and 7 bases from J, leaving 6 bases between. This CDR3 spans 11 amino acids. In DNA, the CDR3 is TGTGCCAGTAGTATAACGGGGGAGCAGTACTTC. Its translation is CASSITGEQYF.

The chain joins TRBV7-6 to TRBJ2-3, with D possibly TRBD2 on 6 matching bases. Looked up from germline, CDR1 is SGHVS and CDR2 is FNYEAQ. Deletions cut 3 bases from V and 2 bases from J, with 15 bases between. The CDR3 consists of 16 residues. The CDR3 sequence is CASSFSMLADTDTQYF. The CDR3, as DNA: TGTGCCAGCAGCTTTTCAATGTTAGCGGACACAGATACGCAGTATTTT.

This clone has only one observation. The chain links TRBV11-2 to TRBJ2-3; TRBD2 might be the D (7 bases). Germline CDR1 SGHAT, CDR2 FQNNGV. V was clipped by 1 base and J by 5 bases, with 16 bases between them. The CDR3 length is 16 residues. As DNA, the CDR3 is TGTGCCAGCAGCTTAGGGCTCGAGGGGGGGTTAGATACGCAGTATTTT. Its protein is CASSLGLEGGLDTQYF.